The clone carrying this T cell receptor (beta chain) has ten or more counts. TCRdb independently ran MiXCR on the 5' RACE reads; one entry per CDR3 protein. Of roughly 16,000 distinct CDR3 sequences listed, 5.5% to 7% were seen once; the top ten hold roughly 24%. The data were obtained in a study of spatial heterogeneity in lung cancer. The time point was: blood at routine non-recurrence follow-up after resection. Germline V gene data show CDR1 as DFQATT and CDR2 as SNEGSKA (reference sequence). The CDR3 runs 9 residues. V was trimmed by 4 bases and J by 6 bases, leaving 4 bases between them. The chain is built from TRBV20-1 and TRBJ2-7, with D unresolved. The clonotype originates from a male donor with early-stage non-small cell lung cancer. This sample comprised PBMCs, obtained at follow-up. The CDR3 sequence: CSAMPEQYF. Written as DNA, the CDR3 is TGCAGTGCTATGCCCGAGCAGTACTTC.